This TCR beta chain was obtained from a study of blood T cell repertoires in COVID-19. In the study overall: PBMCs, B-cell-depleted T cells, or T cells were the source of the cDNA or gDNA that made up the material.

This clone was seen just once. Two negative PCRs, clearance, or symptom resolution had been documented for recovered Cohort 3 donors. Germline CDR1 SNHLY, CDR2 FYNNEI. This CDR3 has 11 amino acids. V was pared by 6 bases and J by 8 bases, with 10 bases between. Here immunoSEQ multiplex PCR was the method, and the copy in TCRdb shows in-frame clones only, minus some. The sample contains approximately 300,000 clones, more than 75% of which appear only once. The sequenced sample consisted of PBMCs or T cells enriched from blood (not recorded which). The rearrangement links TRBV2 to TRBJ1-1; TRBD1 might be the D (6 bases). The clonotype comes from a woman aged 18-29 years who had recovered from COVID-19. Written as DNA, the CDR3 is TGTGCCAGCAGGGGACATCGGGAAGCTTTCTTT. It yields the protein CASRGHREAFF.